Below, one T cell receptor beta chain is given with its context. The repertoire was sequenced with immunoSEQ multiplex PCR; TCRdb's copy has only in-frame clones and lacks some. The table shows 80,000 or so clones, with approximately 97% occurring only once. Germline values: CDR1 SNHLY, CDR2 FYNNEI. There are 16 residues in the CDR3. V shed 7 bases and J 6 bases; nucleotides not matched to a gene: 13. The source of the sample is a study of technical replicates of blood from a few donors. Specimen: T cells isolated from PBMCs. The chain uses TRBV2 and TRBJ2-1, with 9 nucleotides matching TRBD1. The sequence came from a human donor in good health. CDR3: CASTIPPGQGINEQFF. The DNA for the CDR3 is TGTGCCAGCACGATCCCCCCGGGACAGGGCATCAATGAGCAGTTCTTC.